Listed below are T cell receptor beta chains from one sample, sequenced in a study of identical twins. TCRdb redid the calling of the 5' RACE reads with MiXCR, one entry per CDR3 protein. The table has under 800,000 distinct CDR3 sequences, about 20% seen once; the top ten hold 4% to 4.5%. The same data also contributed to another study, on T cells expressing NK-cell markers.

Sequences were obtained from PBMCs. These receptors all stem from a woman younger than 35 in good health. Each CDR3 is given with its conserved first and last residue. D genes are given only for firm matches. Not all rows give a size; the values are once, few, many and, for expanded clones, a class.

j_call | d_call | v_call | clone_size | cdr3_nt | cdr3_aa
TRBJ2-1 | TRBD2 | TRBV20-1 | many | TGCAGTGCTGATCTAGCGGGAGGTTACAATGAGCAGTTCTTC | CSADLAGGYNEQFF
TRBJ2-5 | NA | TRBV5-1 | few | TGCGCCAGCAGCTTTATTGGGACAACAGAAGAGACCCAGTACTTC | CASSFIGTTEETQYF
TRBJ2-5 | NA | TRBV5-5 | NA | TGTGCCAGCAGCCCAACTTACCCAGGGGTCCAAGAGACCCAGTACTTC | CASSPTYPGVQETQYF
TRBJ2-2 | NA | TRBV6-5 | NA | TGTGCCAGCAGTTACCTGAGGAGCCCCAACACCGGGGAGCTGTTTTTT | CASSYLRSPNTGELFF
TRBJ1-5 | NA | TRBV10-3 | few | TGTGCCATCAGTACGACAGAAAATCAGCCCCAGCATTTT | CAISTTENQPQHF
TRBJ2-1 | NA | TRBV20-1 | few | TGCAGTACTAACGCGGGACGGTTCAATGAGCAGTTCTTC | CSTNAGRFNEQFF
TRBJ2-3 | TRBD2 | TRBV29-1 | few | TGCAGCGTTGAGGAGACTAGCCGGCTCACAGATACGCAGTATTTT | CSVEETSRLTDTQYF
TRBJ2-1 | TRBD1 | TRBV6-5 | NA | TGTGCCAGCAGTTACTCGATGGGACAGGGCGGTGTCCATGAGCAGTTCTTC | CASSYSMGQGGVHEQFF
TRBJ2-3 | NA | TRBV20-1 | few | TGCAGTGCCCCTCCTGGAGGGGCCCCAGATACGCAGTATTTT | CSAPPGGAPDTQYF
TRBJ1-5 | NA | TRBV27 | many | TGTGCCAGCAGTTTATTGGGACGGAATCAGCCCCAGCATTTT | CASSLLGRNQPQHF
TRBJ2-7 | TRBD1 | TRBV9 | few | TGTGCCAGCAGCGTAGCAGGACAGGGCGGTGGCGAGCAGTACTTC | CASSVAGQGGGEQYF
TRBJ2-2 | NA | TRBV7-6 | NA | TGTGCCAGCAGCTCACAGGACTACCGGAACACCGGGGAGCTGTTTTTT | CASSSQDYRNTGELFF
TRBJ2-5 | NA | TRBV12-5 | NA | TGTGCTAGTGGGACGGACAGCCGGGAGACCCAGTACTTC | CASGTDSRETQYF
TRBJ1-2 | TRBD1 | TRBV20-1 | few | TGCAGTGCACGGACAGGGGCTGGCTACACCTTC | CSARTGAGYTF
TRBJ2-1 | NA | TRBV12-3/TRBV12-4 | few | TGTGCCAGCAGTTTCGCGAAAAGGTACTCCTACAATGAGCAGTTCTTC | CASSFAKRYSYNEQFF
TRBJ1-1 | NA | TRBV29-1 | NA | TGCAGCGTTGAATATGCGGTCGTAGCTTTCTTT | CSVEYAVVAFF
TRBJ1-1 | TRBD1 | TRBV7-9 | NA | TGTGCCAGCAGCCTCAGGGACAGATGGGTCTCTGAAGCTTTCTTT | CASSLRDRWVSEAFF
TRBJ1-1 | NA | TRBV18 | few | TGTGCCAGCTCACGTGGACAGCTCATGAACACTGAAGCTTTCTTT | CASSRGQLMNTEAFF
TRBJ1-1 | NA | TRBV9 | few | TGTGCCAGCAGCGTAGAAGCAGATTTGAACACTGAAGCTTTCTTT | CASSVEADLNTEAFF
TRBJ2-1 | TRBD2 | TRBV20-1 | NA | TGCAGTGCTAGACGGGGGGAGTCCCCCTACAATGAGCAGTTCTTC | CSARRGESPYNEQFF
TRBJ2-1 | NA | TRBV6-1 | many | TGTGCCACCAAGAAAGTTTATGAGCAGTTCTTC | CATKKVYEQFF
TRBJ2-1 | NA | TRBV14 | NA | TGTGCCAGCAGCCAAGTTCGAGGAGAGCAGTTCTTC | CASSQVRGEQFF
TRBJ2-1 | TRBD1 | TRBV29-1 | few | TGCAGCGTTATCGACAGGGGGGATGAGCAGTTCTTC | CSVIDRGDEQFF
TRBJ1-5 | NA | TRBV12-3/TRBV12-4 | many | TGTGCCAGCAGTTTAGGGGTGGGACAGCCCCAGCATTTT | CASSLGVGQPQHF
TRBJ2-7 | NA | TRBV20-1 | many | TGCAGTGCTAGCGGTCTAGGTACCTACGAGCAGTACTTC | CSASGLGTYEQYF
TRBJ2-7 | TRBD2 | TRBV6-5 | few | TGTGCCAGCAGTTACCCAGCGGGGGGCTCCTACGAGCAGTACTTC | CASSYPAGGSYEQYF
TRBJ2-5 | NA | TRBV7-9 | few | TGTGCCAGCAGCTTCACGGCAGAGACCCAGTACTTC | CASSFTAETQYF
TRBJ2-1 | NA | TRBV2 | NA | TGTGCCAGCACCCTGGGACTCCGATTGGGGGATGAGCAGTTCTTC | CASTLGLRLGDEQFF
TRBJ2-1 | TRBD1 | TRBV3-1 | many | TGTGCCAGCACCGGGACAGTGAGGGACAATGAGCAGTTCTTC | CASTGTVRDNEQFF
TRBJ2-1 | NA | TRBV5-1 | many | TGTGCCAGCAGCTTGGGGGGGGCCGGTGAGCAGTTCTTC | CASSLGGAGEQFF
TRBJ1-1 | TRBD1 | TRBV5-1 | NA | TGCGCCAGCAGCCCGGACGGACAGGGGCACACTGAAGCTTTCTTT | CASSPDGQGHTEAFF
TRBJ1-1 | NA | TRBV5-5 | NA | TGTGCCAGCAGCTTGCCCGTCAGGGCGGACACTGAAGCTTTCTTT | CASSLPVRADTEAFF
TRBJ2-5 | NA | TRBV9 | NA | TGTGCCAGCAGCTTATCGGGCCTTCTCGTGGAGACCCAGTACTTC | CASSLSGLLVETQYF
TRBJ2-3 | TRBD2 | TRBV6-1 | NA | TGTGCCAGCAGTGAATCAGCGGGGGGACACACAGATACGCAGTATTTT | CASSESAGGHTDTQYF
TRBJ2-4 | TRBD2 | TRBV12-3/TRBV12-4 | NA | TGTGCCAGCACGGGGGGGGCCAAAAACATTCAGTACTTC | CASTGGAKNIQYF
TRBJ2-1 | NA | TRBV20-1 | NA | TGCAGTGCCTGGGATCGCAATGAGCAGTTCTTC | CSAWDRNEQFF
TRBJ2-1 | NA | TRBV5-1 | NA | TGCGCCAGCAGCTCGCCTAGCTCCTACAATGAGCAGTTCTTC | CASSSPSSYNEQFF
TRBJ1-4 | NA | TRBV30 | few | TGTGCCTGGAAACCTTTGGGAGAAAAACTGTTTTTT | CAWKPLGEKLFF
TRBJ2-7 | TRBD1 | TRBV9 | few | TGTGCCAGCAGCGGGGTACCCAGGGGGAGTTTCCACGAGCAGTACTTC | CASSGVPRGSFHEQYF